This T cell receptor beta chain was recovered during a study of spatial heterogeneity in lung cancer. The overall study: Strongly correlated with TCR transcript counts in tumor regions was a T cell module score, which was a transcriptional module score calculated from matched bulk RNA-seq. Study-wide results and caveats: Counts of expanded alpha and beta TCRs within tumors tracked the tumor nonsynonymous mutation count.

Time point given: sample taken at primary tumor resection. A total of approximately 70 untreated early-stage non-small cell lung cancer patients served as donors. Sequencing was performed on whole RNA extracted from tumor and nontumor lung tissue, or from frozen PBMC, and the material was left unsorted. MiXCR, applied by TCRdb to the 5' RACE reads, yields one record per CDR3 protein. The repertoire holds around 3,600 distinct CDR3 sequences, with over 6% as singletons. By its share, this clonotype is medium-sized. Its antigen remains unknown. This beta chain is off target for a library built for alpha chains, so its abundance means little. The germline CDR1 and CDR2 sequences are DFQATT and SNEGSKA (reference sequence). There are 11 residues in the CDR3. Trimming took 1 base from V and 6 from J, leaving 7 bases between them.

The TCR sequence derives from a male donor with early-stage non-small cell lung cancer. Sequencing used lung tumor tissue, obtained at surgery. The rearrangement joins TRBV20-1 to TRBJ2-7, with no clear D. The CDR3 DNA is TGCAGTGCTAGAGTCGGTATCGAGCAGTACTTC. Protein product: CSARVGIEQYF.